This T cell receptor beta chain was profiled in a study of OX40 agonist ivuxolimab in advanced cancers. The overall study: With a range of 23 to 79, age averaged 60 years, and about 80% were male. Study outcomes and limitations: Certain nonresponders likewise exhibited a low normalized T-cell clonal expansion. Clonal expansion by week 6 occurred in CD4+ and CD8+ blood T cells (at 0.1 to 3.0 mg/kg).

Repertoires were generated with immunoSEQ multiplex PCR, while TCRdb's copy carries only in-frame clones and drops some. The table records about 75,000 clones, more than 90% of them present only once. The CDR3 has 14 amino acids. Trimming left V 3 bases short and J 4 bases short, with 12 bases between. Germline V gene lookup returns CDR1 LNHDA and CDR2 SQIVND (reference sequence). With respect to this clone: Its antigen is unidentified.

Sequences were derived from CD4+ or CD8+ T cells sorted from blood, sampled in a trial of the OX40 agonist ivuxolimab. This sequence originates from an adult with an advanced solid tumor such as melanoma, head and neck, liver or kidney cancer. V usage is TRBV19 and J usage is TRBJ1-1; D is unresolved. CDR3 bases: TGTGCCAGTAGTATGAGGGAGAGAACCACTGAAGCTTTCTTT. Its translation is CASSMRERTTEAFF.